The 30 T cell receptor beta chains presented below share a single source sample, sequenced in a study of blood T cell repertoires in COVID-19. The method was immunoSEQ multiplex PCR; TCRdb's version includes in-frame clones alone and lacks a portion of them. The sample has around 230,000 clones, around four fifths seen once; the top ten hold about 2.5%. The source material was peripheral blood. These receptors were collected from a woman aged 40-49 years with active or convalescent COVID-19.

The CDR3 spells CASSTRTGPTGELFF. CDR3 in DNA: TGTGCCAGTAGTACGAGGACAGGGCCCACCGGGGAGCTGTTTTTT. This chain connects TRBV19 to TRBJ2-2; 8 nucleotides agree with TRBD1. The CDR3 has 15 residues. The V segment lost 4 bases and the J segment 4 bases; nucleotides outside the gene matches: 5. Germline V CDR1 and CDR2: LNHDA, SQIVND (reference sequence).

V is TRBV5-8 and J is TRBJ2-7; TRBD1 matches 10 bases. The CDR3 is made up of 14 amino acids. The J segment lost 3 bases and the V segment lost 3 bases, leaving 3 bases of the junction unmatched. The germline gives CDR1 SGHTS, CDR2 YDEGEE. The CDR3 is CASSSRDRGYEQYF. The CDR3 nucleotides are TGTGCCAGCAGCTCCCGGGACAGGGGCTACGAGCAGTACTTC. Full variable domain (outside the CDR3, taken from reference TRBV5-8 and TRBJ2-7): EAGVTQSPTHLIKTRGQQATLRCSPISGHTSVYWYQQALGLGLQFLLWYDEGEERNRGNFPPRFSGRQFPNYSSELNVNALELEDSALYLCASSSRDRGYEQYFGPGTRLTVT.

CDR3 residues: CSVQRLAGINEQFF. As DNA, the CDR3 is TGCAGCGTTCAACGACTAGCGGGGATCAATGAGCAGTTCTTC. This chain links TRBV29-1 with TRBJ2-1; 11 bases are shared with TRBD2. This CDR3 contains 14 residues. Per germline, CDR1 SQVTM and CDR2 ANQGSEA. V shed 5 bases, J shed 6 bases, and the junction held 6 bases outside the gene matches.

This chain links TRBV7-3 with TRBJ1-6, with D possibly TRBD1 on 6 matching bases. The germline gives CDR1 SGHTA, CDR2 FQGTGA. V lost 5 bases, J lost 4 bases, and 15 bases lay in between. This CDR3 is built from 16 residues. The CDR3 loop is CASSLMDRLYNSPLHF. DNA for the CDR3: TGTGCCAGCAGCCTAATGGACAGACTGTATAATTCACCCCTCCACTTT.

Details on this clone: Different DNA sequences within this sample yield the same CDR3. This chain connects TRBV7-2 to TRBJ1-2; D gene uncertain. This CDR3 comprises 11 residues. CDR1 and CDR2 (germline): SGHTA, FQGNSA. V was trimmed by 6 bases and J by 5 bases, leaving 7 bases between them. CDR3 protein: CASSPGYGYTF. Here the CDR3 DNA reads TGTGCCAGCAGTCCAGGATATGGCTACACCTTC.

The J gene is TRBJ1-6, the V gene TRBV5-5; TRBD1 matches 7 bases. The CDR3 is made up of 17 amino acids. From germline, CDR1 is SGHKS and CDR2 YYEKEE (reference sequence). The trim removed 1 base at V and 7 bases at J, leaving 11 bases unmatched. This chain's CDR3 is CASSLRQGEWVNSPLHF. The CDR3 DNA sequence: TGTGCCAGCAGCTTGCGACAGGGTGAATGGGTAAATTCACCCCTCCACTTT.

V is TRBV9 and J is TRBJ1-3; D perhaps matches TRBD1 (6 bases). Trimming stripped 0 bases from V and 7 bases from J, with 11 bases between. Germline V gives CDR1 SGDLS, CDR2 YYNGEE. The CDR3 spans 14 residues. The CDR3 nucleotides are TGTGCCAGCAGCGTAGAGGACAGAAGGAACACCATATATTTT. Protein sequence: CASSVEDRRNTIYF.

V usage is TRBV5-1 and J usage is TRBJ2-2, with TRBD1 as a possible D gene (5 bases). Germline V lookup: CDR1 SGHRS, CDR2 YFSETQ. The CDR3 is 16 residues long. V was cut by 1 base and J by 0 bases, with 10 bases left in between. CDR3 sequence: CASSLRGYANTGELFF. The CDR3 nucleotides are TGCGCCAGCAGCTTGAGGGGCTACGCGAACACCGGGGAGCTGTTTTTT.

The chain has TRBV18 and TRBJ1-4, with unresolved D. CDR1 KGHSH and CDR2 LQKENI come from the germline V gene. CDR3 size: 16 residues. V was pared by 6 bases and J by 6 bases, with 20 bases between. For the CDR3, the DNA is TGTGCCAGCTCGCAAGCACTAGAGGGTGACTATGAAAAACTGTTTTTT. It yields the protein CASSQALEGDYEKLFF.

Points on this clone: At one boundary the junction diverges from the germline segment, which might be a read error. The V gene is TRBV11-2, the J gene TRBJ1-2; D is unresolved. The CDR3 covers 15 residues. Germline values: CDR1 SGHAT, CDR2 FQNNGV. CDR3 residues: CASSIESRGRYGYTF. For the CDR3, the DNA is TGTGCCAGCAGCATAGAATCCAGAGGCAGATATGGCTACACCTTC.

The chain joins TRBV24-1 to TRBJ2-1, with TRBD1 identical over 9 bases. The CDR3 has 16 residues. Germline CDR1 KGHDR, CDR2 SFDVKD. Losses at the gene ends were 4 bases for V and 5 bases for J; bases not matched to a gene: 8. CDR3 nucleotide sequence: TGTGCCACCAGTGACTACGGACAGGGGTCGGACAATGAGCAGTTCTTC. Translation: CATSDYGQGSDNEQFF.

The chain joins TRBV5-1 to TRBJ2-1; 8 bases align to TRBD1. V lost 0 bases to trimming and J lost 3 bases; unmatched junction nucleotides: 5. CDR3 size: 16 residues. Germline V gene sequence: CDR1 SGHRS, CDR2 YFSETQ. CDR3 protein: CASSLADRANYNEQFF. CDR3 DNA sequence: TGCGCCAGCAGCTTGGCGGACAGGGCCAACTACAATGAGCAGTTCTTC.

CDR3 amino acids: CAWSVTGAQETQYF. The DNA of the CDR3 is TGTGCCTGGAGTGTAACAGGGGCCCAAGAGACCCAGTACTTC. The rearrangement links TRBV30 to TRBJ2-5; 7 positions match TRBD1. Germline-derived CDR1 and CDR2 are GTSNPN and SVGIG (reference sequence). The ends lost 0 bases at V and 1 base at J; junction bases unmatched: 2. CDR3 length: 14 residues. Variable domain in full (rest from reference TRBV30 and TRBJ2-5): SQTIHQWPATLVQPVGSPLSLECTVEGTSNPNLYWYRQAAGRGLQLLFYSVGIGQISSEVPQNLSASRPQDRQFILSSKKLLLSDSGFYLCAWSVTGAQETQYFGPGTRLLVL.

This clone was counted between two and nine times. CDR3 protein: CASGLDDSYGYTF. CDR3 DNA sequence: TGTGCTAGTGGTTTGGACGACAGCTATGGCTACACCTTC. The genes are TRBV12-5 and TRBJ1-2; possibly TRBD1 for D (5 bases). The CDR3 has 13 amino acids. Deletions cut 1 base from V and 4 bases from J, with 7 bases between. CDR1 is LGHNT and CDR2 is FRNRAP in the germline V gene.

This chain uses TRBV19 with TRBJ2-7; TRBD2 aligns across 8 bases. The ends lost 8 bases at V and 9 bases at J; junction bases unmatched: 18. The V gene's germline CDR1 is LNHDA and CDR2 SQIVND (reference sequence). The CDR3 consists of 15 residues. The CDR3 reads CASSSGVAGSQWQYF. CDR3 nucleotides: TGTGCCAGTTCCAGTGGGGTAGCGGGATCCCAGTGGCAGTACTTC. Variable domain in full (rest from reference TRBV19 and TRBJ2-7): DGGITQSPKYLFRKEGQNVTLSCEQNLNHDAMYWYRQDPGQGLRLIYYSQIVNDFQKGDIAEGYSVSREKKESFPLTVTSAQKNPTAFYLCASSSGVAGSQWQYFGPGTRLTVT.

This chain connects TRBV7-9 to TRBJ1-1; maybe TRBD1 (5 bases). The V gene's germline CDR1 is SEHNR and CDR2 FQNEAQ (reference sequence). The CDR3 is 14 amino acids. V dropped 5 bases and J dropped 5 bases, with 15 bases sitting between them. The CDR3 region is CASSRDQGRTEAFF. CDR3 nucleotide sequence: TGTGCCAGCAGCCGCGACCAGGGCAGGACTGAAGCTTTCTTT.

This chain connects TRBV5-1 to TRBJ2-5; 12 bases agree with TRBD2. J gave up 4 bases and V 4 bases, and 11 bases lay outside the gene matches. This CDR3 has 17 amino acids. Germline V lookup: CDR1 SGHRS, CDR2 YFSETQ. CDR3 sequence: CASSPPVPGLAGETQYF. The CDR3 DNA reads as TGCGCCAGCAGCCCCCCGGTACCGGGACTAGCGGGAGAGACCCAGTACTTC.

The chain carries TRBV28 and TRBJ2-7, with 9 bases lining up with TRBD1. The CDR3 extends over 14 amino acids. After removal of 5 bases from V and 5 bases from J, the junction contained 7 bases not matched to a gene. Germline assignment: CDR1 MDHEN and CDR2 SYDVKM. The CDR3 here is CASSQTGGYHEQYF. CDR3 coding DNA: TGTGCCAGCAGTCAGACAGGGGGTTACCACGAGCAGTACTTC.

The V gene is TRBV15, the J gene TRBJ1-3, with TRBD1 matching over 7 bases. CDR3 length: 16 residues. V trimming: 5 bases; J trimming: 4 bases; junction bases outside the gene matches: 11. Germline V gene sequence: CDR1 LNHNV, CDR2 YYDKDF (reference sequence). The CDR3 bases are TGTGCCACCAGCCCCACCGGGACAGCGAGGGGAAACACCATATATTTT. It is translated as CATSPTGTARGNTIYF.

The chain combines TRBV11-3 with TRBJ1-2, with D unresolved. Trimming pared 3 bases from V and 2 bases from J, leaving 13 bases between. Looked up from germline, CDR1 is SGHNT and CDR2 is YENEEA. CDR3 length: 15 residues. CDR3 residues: CASSFLGDSNYGYTF. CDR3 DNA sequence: TGTGCCAGCAGCTTCTTAGGAGATTCGAACTATGGCTACACCTTC.

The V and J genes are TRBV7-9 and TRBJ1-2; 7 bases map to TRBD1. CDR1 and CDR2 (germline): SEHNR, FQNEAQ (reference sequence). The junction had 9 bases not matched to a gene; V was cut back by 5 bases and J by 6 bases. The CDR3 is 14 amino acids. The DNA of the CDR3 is TGTGCCAGCAGCCCACAGGGGCGGGCTAATGGCTACACCTTC. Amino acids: CASSPQGRANGYTF.

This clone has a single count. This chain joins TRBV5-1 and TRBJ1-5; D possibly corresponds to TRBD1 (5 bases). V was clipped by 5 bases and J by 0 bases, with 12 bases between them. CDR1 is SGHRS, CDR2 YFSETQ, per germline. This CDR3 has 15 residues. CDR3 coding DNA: TGCGCCAGCAGGCCGGGACTGTATAGCAATCAGCCCCAGCATTTT. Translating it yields CASRPGLYSNQPQHF.

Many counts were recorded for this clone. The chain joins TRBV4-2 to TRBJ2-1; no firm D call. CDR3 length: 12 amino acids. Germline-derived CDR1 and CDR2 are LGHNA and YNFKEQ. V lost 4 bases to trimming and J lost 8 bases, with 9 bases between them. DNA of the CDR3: TGTGCCAGCAGCCCCCATACTGATGAGCAGTTCTTC. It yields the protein CASSPHTDEQFF.

The chain's CDR3 is CASSEAGRREKLFF. The CDR3 DNA reads as TGTGCCAGCAGTGAGGCGGGGAGACGGGAAAAACTGTTTTTT. The J gene is TRBJ1-4, the V gene TRBV6-1; D gene uncertain. Deletions cut 3 bases from V and 8 bases from J, with 13 bases between. Germline CDR1 and CDR2: MNHNS and SASEGT. The CDR3 totals 14 residues.

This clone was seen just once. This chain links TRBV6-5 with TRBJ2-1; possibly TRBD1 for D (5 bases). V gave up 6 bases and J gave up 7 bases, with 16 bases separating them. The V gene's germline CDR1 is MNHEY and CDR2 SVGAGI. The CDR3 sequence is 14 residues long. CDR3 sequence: CASSAGFPLNEQFF. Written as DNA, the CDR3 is TGTGCCAGCAGCGCAGGGTTCCCCCTTAATGAGCAGTTCTTC.

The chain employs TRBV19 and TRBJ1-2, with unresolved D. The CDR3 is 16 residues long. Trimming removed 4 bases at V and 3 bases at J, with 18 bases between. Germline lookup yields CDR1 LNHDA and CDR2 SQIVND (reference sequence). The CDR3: CASSTERLPGYYGYTF. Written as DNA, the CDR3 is TGTGCCAGTAGTACGGAACGACTCCCCGGCTACTATGGCTACACCTTC.

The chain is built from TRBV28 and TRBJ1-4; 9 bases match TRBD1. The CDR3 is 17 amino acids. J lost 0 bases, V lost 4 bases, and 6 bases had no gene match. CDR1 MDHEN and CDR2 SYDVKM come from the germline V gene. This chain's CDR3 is CASSWDRAKSTNEKLFF. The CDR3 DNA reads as TGTGCCAGCAGTTGGGACAGGGCTAAATCAACTAATGAAAAACTGTTTTTT.

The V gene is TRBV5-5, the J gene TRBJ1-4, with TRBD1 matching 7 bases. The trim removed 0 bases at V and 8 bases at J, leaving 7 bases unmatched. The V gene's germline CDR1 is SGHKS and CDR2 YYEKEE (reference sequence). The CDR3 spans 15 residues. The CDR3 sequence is CASSLVAGGGEKLFF. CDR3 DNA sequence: TGTGCCAGCAGCTTGGTTGCAGGGGGAGGAGAAAAACTGTTTTTT.

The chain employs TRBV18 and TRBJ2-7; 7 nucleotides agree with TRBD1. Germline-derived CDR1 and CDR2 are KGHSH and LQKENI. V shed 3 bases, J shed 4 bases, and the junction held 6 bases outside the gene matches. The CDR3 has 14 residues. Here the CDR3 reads CASSPGRGSYEQYF. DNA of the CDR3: TGTGCCAGCTCACCGGGCAGGGGGTCTTACGAGCAGTACTTC. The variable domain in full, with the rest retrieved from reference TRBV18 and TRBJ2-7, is NAGVMQNPRHLVRRRGQEARLRCSPMKGHSHVYWYRQLPEEGLKFMVYLQKENIIDESGMPKERFSAEFPKEGPSILRIQQVVRGDSAAYFCASSPGRGSYEQYFGPGTRLTVT.

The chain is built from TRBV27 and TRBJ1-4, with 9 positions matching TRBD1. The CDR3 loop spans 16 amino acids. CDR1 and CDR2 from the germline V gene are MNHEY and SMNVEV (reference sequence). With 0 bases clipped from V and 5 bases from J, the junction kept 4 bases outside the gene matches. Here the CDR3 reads CASSLSTGTGNEKLFF. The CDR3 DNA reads TGTGCCAGCAGTTTATCGACCGGGACAGGGAATGAAAAACTGTTTTTT.